The 6 T cell receptor beta chains below all came from one sample that was sequenced in a study of blood T cell repertoires in COVID-19 (dated by TCRdb to the early 2020s). Libraries came from the immunoSEQ multiplex PCR assay. Sourced from immuneACCESS, this table was stored by TCRdb with only in-frame sequences that have V and J called. A share of the clones is absent; for the studies checked, an unresolved V gene accounts for under half, and the remainder has no known explanation. This sample has some 350,000 clones in its table, and around 91% of those were observed once. The ten largest clonotypes hold roughly 3.5% of the sample. Sequences were obtained from peripheral blood. These receptors all stem from a woman younger than 30 who had recovered from COVID-19.

The chain has TRBV25-1 and TRBJ1-1; tentatively, D is TRBD1 (6 bases). V was shortened by 6 bases and J by 3 bases, with 17 bases between the two germline ends. CDR3 length: 15 residues. Germline V gene data show CDR1 as MGHDK and CDR2 as SYGVNS. Here the CDR3 reads CASSPTGSGYTEAFF. In DNA, the CDR3 is TGTGCCAGCAGCCCTACAGGGTCCGGGTACACTGAAGCTTTCTTT.

V usage is TRBV9 and J usage is TRBJ2-7; TRBD2 matches 8 bases. This CDR3 is 13 amino acids long. The trim removed 6 bases at V and 5 bases at J, leaving 7 bases unmatched. From germline, CDR1 is SGDLS and CDR2 YYNGEE. CDR3: CASTGGTSHEQYV. CDR3 coding DNA: TGTGCCAGCACCGGGGGGACTAGTCACGAGCAGTACGTC.

V and J are TRBV3-1 (or the pseudogene TRBV3-2) and TRBJ2-2; the match to TRBD1 covers 7 bases. Germline lookup yields CDR1 LGHDT and CDR2 YNNKEL (reference sequence). The J segment lost 6 bases and the V segment lost 4 bases, leaving 8 bases of the junction unmatched. There are 15 residues in the CDR3. The CDR3 protein is CASSRTTGTAGELFF. Here the CDR3 DNA reads TGTGCCAGCAGCCGAACGACAGGGACCGCCGGGGAGCTGTTTTTT.

The rearrangement uses TRBV5-8 and TRBJ1-1; D gene unclear. Germline assignment: CDR1 SGHTS and CDR2 YDEGEE. The CDR3 is made up of 14 amino acids. V was cut by 3 bases and J by 4 bases, with 13 bases left in between. CDR3 region: CASSSLTRVTEAFF. The DNA of the CDR3 is TGTGCCAGCAGCTCGCTCACGCGGGTCACTGAAGCTTTCTTT.

The chain carries TRBV24-1 and TRBJ2-1, with no clear D. V gave up 4 bases and J gave up 8 bases, with 20 bases separating them. Germline V CDR1 and CDR2: KGHDR, SFDVKD. The length of the CDR3 is 16 residues. The CDR3 protein is CATSDPPSARPHEQFF. The CDR3 nucleotides read TGTGCCACCAGTGACCCTCCGTCAGCCAGGCCCCATGAGCAGTTCTTC.

The genes are TRBV19 and TRBJ2-1, with D possibly TRBD1 on 5 matching bases. Trimming pared 3 bases from V and 7 bases from J, leaving 10 bases between. Germline lookup yields CDR1 LNHDA and CDR2 SQIVND (reference sequence). The CDR3 extends over 13 amino acids. This chain's CDR3 is CASSMGRVNEQFF. CDR3 nucleotide sequence: TGTGCCAGTAGTATGGGCAGGGTTAATGAGCAGTTCTTC.